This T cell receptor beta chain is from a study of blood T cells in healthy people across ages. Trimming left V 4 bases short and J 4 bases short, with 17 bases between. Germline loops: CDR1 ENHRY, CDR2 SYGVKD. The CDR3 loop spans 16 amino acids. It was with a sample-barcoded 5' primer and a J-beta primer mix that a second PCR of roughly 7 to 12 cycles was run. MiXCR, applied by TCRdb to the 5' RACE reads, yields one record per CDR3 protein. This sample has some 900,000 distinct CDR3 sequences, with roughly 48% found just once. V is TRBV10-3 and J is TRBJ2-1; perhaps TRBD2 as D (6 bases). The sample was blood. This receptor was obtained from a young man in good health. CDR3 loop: CAISASSGTYYNEQFF. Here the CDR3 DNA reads TGTGCCATCAGTGCCTCCTCCGGGACTTATTACAATGAGCAGTTCTTC.